The rows below give T cell receptor beta chains drawn from one sample of a study of cytotoxic CD8 clonotypes in ibrutinib-treated CLL. TCRdb's copy holds only in-frame clones and misses some; the assay was immunoSEQ multiplex PCR. The table includes under 75,000 clones, around 68% detected once. The sequenced sample was PBMCs, obtained after 12 months of ibrutinib treatment. The receptors were gathered from a human donor with chronic lymphocytic leukemia. Each CDR3 is given without its conserved first and last residue.

TRBV9,TRBJ2-3,ASSVVPLAGTDTQY
TRBV6-6,TRBJ2-1,ASSYSWAVTYNEQF
TRBV29-1,TRBJ2-7,SVVWARGFDEQY
TRBV30,TRBJ2-3,AWKVVAVLGTQY
TRBV7-9,TRBJ2-3,ASSLDRGSTDTQY
TRBV13,TRBJ2-7,ASKIRLAGGGEQY
TRBV7-8,TRBJ2-3,ASSLSARGSTDTQY
TRBV4-1,TRBJ2-2,ASSPIVTGRDTGELF
TRBV5-6,TRBJ2-5,ASSLRGGARETQY
TRBV5-1,TRBJ2-7,ASSSRTVTYEQY
TRBV2,TRBJ1-5,AGSQWGRNNQPQH
TRBV19,TRBJ2-2,ASSTRTGRVGELF
TRBV5-4,TRBJ2-7,ASSRRTGEQY
TRBV10-3,TRBJ1-4,AISDLGGDNEKLF
TRBV11-2,TRBJ2-7,ASSLLTSGGIGYEQY
TRBV7-3,TRBJ2-3,ASSLNKGDTQY
TRBV5-1,TRBJ2-3,ASSRGLVNTQY
TRBV19,TRBJ2-5,ASRGRARETQY
TRBV7-9,TRBJ2-1,ASSAQGGGKGNEQF
TRBV4-1,TRBJ2-7,ASNLCCGSVVEQY
TRBV6-1,TRBJ2-7,ASSVVSSYEQY
TRBV18,TRBJ2-7,ASSPPLLASSYEQY